Listed below are T cell receptor beta chains from one sample, sequenced in a study of cytomegalovirus exposure and HLA in healthy donors. Sequenced by immunoSEQ multiplex PCR; TCRdb stores in-frame clones only, minus some. The top ten hold around 2% of the sample, which has 150,000 to 200,000 clones, around 86% seen once. The sample was PBMCs. Receptor source: a human donor in good health. CDR3s include the opening cysteine and the closing phenylalanine or tryptophan. The D gene is left open where the match is weak. The size entry is marked missing in some rows and otherwise reads once, few, many or a size class.

J gene: TRBJ1-1
D gene: NA
V gene: TRBV15
clone size: NA
CDR3 protein: CATSRGTAGTEAFF
CDR3 DNA: TGTGCCACCAGCAGAGGGACAGCTGGAACTGAAGCTTTCTTT

J gene: TRBJ1-2
D gene: TRBD1
V gene: TRBV5-1
clone size: once
CDR3 protein: CASSLDGQGSIGYTF
CDR3 DNA: TGCGCCAGCAGCTTGGATGGACAGGGAAGTATTGGCTACACCTTC

J gene: TRBJ2-3
D gene: NA
V gene: TRBV13
clone size: NA
CDR3 protein: CASSLGPGDYGDTQYF
CDR3 DNA: TGTGCCAGCAGCTTAGGCCCCGGGGATTACGGAGATACGCAGTATTTT

J gene: TRBJ2-7
D gene: TRBD1
V gene: TRBV14
clone size: NA
CDR3 protein: CASSRTGYEQYF
CDR3 DNA: TGTGCCAGCAGCCGGACAGGCTACGAGCAGTACTTC

J gene: TRBJ2-7
D gene: NA
V gene: TRBV7-2
clone size: once
CDR3 protein: CASRPAGGEQYF
CDR3 DNA: TGTGCCAGCAGGCCCGCCGGCGGCGAGCAGTACTTC

J gene: TRBJ1-3
D gene: TRBD1
V gene: TRBV7-8
clone size: NA
CDR3 protein: CASSLAWTGGNTIYF
CDR3 DNA: TGTGCCAGCAGCTTAGCTTGGACAGGCGGAAACACCATATATTTT

J gene: TRBJ1-1
D gene: NA
V gene: TRBV19
clone size: NA
CDR3 protein: CASSFQLGTEAFF
CDR3 DNA: TGTGCCAGTAGTTTCCAGCTCGGGACTGAAGCTTTCTTT

J gene: TRBJ2-2
D gene: NA
V gene: TRBV29-1
clone size: NA
CDR3 protein: CSVYFTVNTGELFF
CDR3 DNA: TGCAGCGTTTATTTTACAGTAAACACCGGGGAGCTGTTTTTT

J gene: TRBJ2-2
D gene: NA
V gene: TRBV4-3
clone size: NA
CDR3 protein: CASSQEWSANTGELFF
CDR3 DNA: TGCGCCAGCAGCCAAGAGTGGAGTGCGAACACCGGGGAGCTGTTTTTT

J gene: TRBJ2-1
D gene: NA
V gene: TRBV7-2
clone size: once
CDR3 protein: CASSSEASSYNEQFF
CDR3 DNA: TGTGCCAGCAGCTCGGAAGCGAGCTCCTACAATGAGCAGTTCTTC

J gene: TRBJ2-2
D gene: TRBD1
V gene: TRBV4-2
clone size: once
CDR3 protein: CASSPRILTGVNTGELFF
CDR3 DNA: TGTGCCAGCAGCCCAAGAATTTTAACAGGGGTTAACACCGGGGAGCTGTTTTTT

J gene: TRBJ1-1
D gene: TRBD1
V gene: TRBV10-3
clone size: NA
CDR3 protein: CAISGLTGGVAEAFF
CDR3 DNA: TGTGCCATCAGTGGCCTGACAGGGGGTGTTGCTGAAGCTTTCTTT

J gene: TRBJ2-2
D gene: TRBD2
V gene: TRBV10-3
clone size: NA
CDR3 protein: CAIKDLAEPRELFF
CDR3 DNA: TGTGCCATCAAGGACCTAGCGGAGCCCCGGGAGCTGTTTTTT

J gene: TRBJ2-3
D gene: NA
V gene: TRBV6-5
clone size: NA
CDR3 protein: CASSYLPVSTDTQYF
CDR3 DNA: TGTGCCAGCAGTTACCTGCCAGTTAGCACAGATACGCAGTATTTT

J gene: TRBJ2-7
D gene: NA
V gene: TRBV11-3
clone size: NA
CDR3 protein: CASSVGGRLYEQYF
CDR3 DNA: TGTGCCAGTTCGGTGGGGGGGCGTCTCTACGAGCAGTACTTC

J gene: TRBJ1-4
D gene: NA
V gene: TRBV18
clone size: once
CDR3 protein: CASSPRVRATNEKLFF
CDR3 DNA: TGTGCCAGCTCACCGAGGGTCCGGGCAACTAATGAAAAACTGTTTTTT

J gene: TRBJ1-4
D gene: TRBD1
V gene: TRBV5-1
clone size: NA
CDR3 protein: CASSYQVDRRNEKLFF
CDR3 DNA: TGCGCCAGCTCATATCAAGTGGACAGGCGTAATGAAAAACTGTTTTTT

J gene: TRBJ1-2
D gene: NA
V gene: TRBV4-1
clone size: NA
CDR3 protein: CASSQDNGGLYGYTF
CDR3 DNA: TGCGCCAGCAGCCAAGATAACGGCGGCCTCTATGGCTACACCTTC

J gene: TRBJ2-5
D gene: NA
V gene: TRBV2
clone size: NA
CDR3 protein: CASRPQPGETQYF
CDR3 DNA: TGTGCCAGCAGACCCCAACCCGGGGAGACCCAGTACTTC

J gene: TRBJ2-5
D gene: TRBD2
V gene: TRBV29-1
clone size: NA
CDR3 protein: CSVEGLGETQYF
CDR3 DNA: TGCAGCGTGGAAGGACTAGGGGAGACCCAGTACTTC

J gene: TRBJ1-1
D gene: TRBD1
V gene: TRBV6-1
clone size: NA
CDR3 protein: CASSRSGTGRTEAFF
CDR3 DNA: TGTGCCAGCTCACGATCCGGGACAGGACGCACTGAAGCTTTCTTT

J gene: TRBJ2-3
D gene: TRBD1
V gene: TRBV5-4
clone size: NA
CDR3 protein: CASSFGTGYTDTQYF
CDR3 DNA: TGTGCCAGCAGCTTCGGGACAGGGTATACAGATACGCAGTATTTT

J gene: TRBJ1-2
D gene: NA
V gene: TRBV18
clone size: NA
CDR3 protein: CASSPVAGRSSYTF
CDR3 DNA: TGTGCCAGCTCACCTGTTGCGGGCAGATCGAGCTACACCTTC

J gene: TRBJ1-2
D gene: TRBD1
V gene: TRBV2
clone size: NA
CDR3 protein: CASSEDDRAGSNYGYTF
CDR3 DNA: TGTGCCAGCAGCGAGGATGACAGGGCTGGTTCTAACTATGGCTACACCTTC

J gene: TRBJ1-6
D gene: NA
V gene: TRBV27
clone size: NA
CDR3 protein: CASSTNRVVDSPLHF
CDR3 DNA: TGTGCCAGCAGTACCAACAGGGTTGTAGATTCACCCCTCCACTTT

J gene: TRBJ2-5
D gene: TRBD2
V gene: TRBV5-1
clone size: once
CDR3 protein: CASSLGASGGETQYF
CDR3 DNA: TGCGCCAGCAGCTTGGGTGCTAGCGGGGGTGAGACCCAGTACTTC

J gene: TRBJ2-5
D gene: TRBD2
V gene: TRBV29-1
clone size: NA
CDR3 protein: CSVDQRGGHQETQYF
CDR3 DNA: TGCAGCGTTGATCAGCGGGGGGGCCACCAAGAGACCCAGTACTTC

J gene: TRBJ2-1
D gene: NA
V gene: TRBV18
clone size: NA
CDR3 protein: CASSPWAKTNEQFF
CDR3 DNA: TGTGCCAGCTCACCATGGGCCAAAACCAATGAGCAGTTCTTC

J gene: TRBJ1-1
D gene: NA
V gene: TRBV28
clone size: NA
CDR3 protein: CASSLAGFEAFF
CDR3 DNA: TGTGCCAGCAGTTTAGCGGGCTTTGAAGCTTTCTTT

J gene: TRBJ1-2
D gene: NA
V gene: TRBV7-9
clone size: NA
CDR3 protein: CASSLGANYGYTF
CDR3 DNA: TGTGCCAGCAGCTTGGGGGCCAACTATGGCTACACCTTC

J gene: TRBJ2-5
D gene: TRBD2
V gene: TRBV13
clone size: NA
CDR3 protein: CASSLGWTSGQETQYF
CDR3 DNA: TGTGCCAGCAGCTTAGGTTGGACTAGCGGTCAAGAGACCCAGTACTTC